Each of the 32 T cell receptor delta chains below was sequenced from the same sample in a study of γδ T cells in repeated Plasmodium falciparum infection. With CATT, TCRdb re-called clones from the multiplex PCR reads. The data contain 85,000 to 95,000 delta-chain clones, over 1.1% of them singletons. Bulk repertoires came from Vgamma9/Vdelta2+ or Vdelta2-negative gammadelta T cells flow-sorted from PBMC. The material sequenced was gamma-delta T cells from blood. The receptors were sampled from a pool of human donors (malaria-infected and uninfected, not separated).

This clone was observed many times. This chain links TRDV1 with TRDJ1, with 12 bases aligning to TRDD3. V dropped 4 bases and J dropped 3; count of bases not matched to a gene: 27. Per the germline V gene, CDR1 is TSWWSYY and CDR2 is QGS. CDR3 size: 23 residues. The CDR3 sequence: CALGAPFSLPTTLTGGYPDKLIF. CDR3 coding DNA: TGTGCTCTTGGGGCCCCTTTTAGTCTTCCTACTACTCTTACTGGGGGATACCCCGATAAACTCATCTTT.

This clone was observed at least ten times. This rearrangement joins TRDV1 to TRDJ2; 7 positions agree with TRDD3. The germline V gene has CDR1 TSWWSYY and CDR2 QGS. This CDR3 has 18 amino acids. J gave up 1 base and V 0 bases, and 8 bases lay outside the gene matches. As DNA, the CDR3 is TGTGCTCTTGGGGAACTAACCGTACTGGGGTGTTTGACAGCACAACTCTTCTTT. Protein product: CALGELTVLGCLTAQLFF.

A few counts support this clone. TCRdb's entry gives the protein of a much larger clone, which mismatches this DNA's translation at residue 5, likely from a read error; the protein reported here is translated from the DNA. This rearrangement joins TRDV2 to TRDJ2; TRDD3 agrees at 7 bases. TCRdb gives no J gene; it was assigned here by matching the DNA to germline. Trimming removed 3 bases from V and 1 base from J; junction bases left unmatched: 4. This CDR3 is 15 amino acids long. Germline CDR1 and CDR2: GEAIGNYY and EKD. CDR3 region: CACDPVGDLTAQLFF. CDR3 nucleotide sequence: TGTGCCTGTGACCCCGTGGGGGATTTGACAGCACAACTCTTCTTT.

This clone was counted ten times or more. The chain links TRDV1 to TRDJ2; possibly TRDD3 for D (5 bases). Trimming took 3 bases from V and 7 from J, leaving 30 bases between them. The CDR3 runs 20 residues. The germline gives CDR1 TSWWSYY, CDR2 QGS. DNA for the CDR3: TGTGCTCTTGGGGAGGGCCCTATCGCATGGCTAGGACCGGGGGTAGCACAACTCTTCTTT. Encoded protein: CALGEGPIAWLGPGVAQLFF.

This clone was observed a few times. This DNA's translation differs at residue 4 from TCRdb's protein, which comes from a much larger clone; a read error is likely, and the protein shown is translated from the DNA. CDR3 bases: TGTGCTCTTGCGGAACTCAGGCCCGGCGGGGGCCACTTTAAACTCATCTTT. This gives the protein CALAELRPGGGHFKLIF. The rearrangement joins TRDV1 to TRDJ1; D may be TRDD3 (5 bases). The J gene, missing from TCRdb, was assigned here through DNA to germline matching. Germline V CDR1 and CDR2: TSWWSYY, QGS. The CDR3 runs 17 residues.

Of note for this clone: This sequence is one base from a far larger clone and is likely a read error. The identical CDR3 is also encoded by other nucleotide sequences in the sample. The V call is TRDV1, the J call TRDJ1; D unclear. Trimming removed 1 base from V and 2 bases from J, with 17 bases in between. In germline, CDR1 is TSWWSYY, CDR2 QGS. The CDR3 is 17 residues long. CDR3 nucleotide sequence: TGTGCTCTTGGGGAACGGCCTCCGGGTGATATAACCGATAAACTCATCTTT. Translation gives CALGERPPGDITDKLIF.

Regarding this clone: The likely explanation is a read error, given a far larger clone one base away. This same CDR3 is encoded by further DNA sequences in the sample. The CDR3 sequence: CALGEPGVPHYPNTDKLIF. The CDR3 DNA follows: TGTGCTCTTGGGGAACCTGGGGTTCCCCACTACCCTAACACCGACAAACTCATCTTT. The chain carries TRDV1 and TRDJ1; perhaps TRDD3 as D (6 bases). TCRdb lists no J gene, so it was determined here by aligning the DNA to germline. Germline CDR1 and CDR2: TSWWSYY and QGS. The CDR3 consists of 19 residues.

There are many counts of this clone. TCRdb records a much larger clone's protein for this DNA, with a difference at residue 4 that likely arises from a read error; the protein given is the translation of the DNA. The chain combines TRDV1 with TRDJ1; 8 bases map to TRDD3. TCRdb lists no J gene, so it was determined here by aligning the DNA to germline. Per germline, CDR1 TSWWSYY and CDR2 QGS. With 7 bases clipped from V and 6 bases from J, the junction kept 22 bases outside the gene matches. The CDR3 is 18 residues long. CDR3 in DNA: TGTGCTCTTGAGGACAGGGACGGAAGGGGGATAATCGGGTATAAACTCATCTTT. Protein product: CALEDRDGRGIIGYKLIF.

On this clone: Translating this DNA gives a protein that differs at residue 4 from the TCRdb one, which belongs to a much larger clone; a read error is likely, and the protein shown is this translation. This chain links TRDV2 with TRDJ3; 10 bases fit TRDD3. The J gene is not listed in TCRdb, so it was assigned here from a DNA match to germline. Trimming at V came to 5 bases and at J to 0 bases, leaving 27 bases not matched to a gene. CDR3 length equals 25 residues. Germline V gene lookup returns CDR1 GEAIGNYY and CDR2 EKD. In DNA form, the CDR3 reads TGTGCCTGTGGCACGCCACATCCGTACCTGATGGGGGATACAGATAGCTCCTGGGACACCCGACAGATGTTTTTC. Amino acid sequence: CACGTPHPYLMGDTDSSWDTRQMFF.

A remark on this clone: The likely explanation is a read error, given a far larger clone one base away. V and J are TRDV1 and TRDJ3; 11 nucleotides align to TRDD3. TCRdb supplies no J gene; here it was assigned by aligning the nucleotide sequence to germline. Unmatched junction bases numbered 19, after V lost 6 bases and J lost 3 bases. The CDR3 is 22 residues long. Germline CDR1 is TSWWSYY and CDR2 is QGS. The CDR3 nucleotides are TGTGCTCTTGGAGAGCTCCTAGGGCTGGGGGATACCTCGGTCTGGGACACCCGACAGATGTTTTTC. Translation: CALGELLGLGDTSVWDTRQMFF.

About this clone: One base separates it from a far larger clone, so it is likely a read error. The same CDR3 is also encoded by other DNA sequences in this sample. The CDR3: CALGECHLDRGGYGYTDKLIF. For the CDR3, the DNA is TGTGCTCTTGGGGAATGCCACCTAGACCGCGGAGGATACGGGTACACCGATAAACTCATCTTT. The chain is built from TRDV1 and TRDJ1, with TRDD3 matching over 7 bases. The CDR3 is 21 amino acids. Looked up from germline, CDR1 is TSWWSYY and CDR2 is QGS. After removal of 2 bases from V and 0 bases from J, the junction contained 21 bases not matched to a gene.

This clone was found a few times. TCRdb has a much larger clone's protein, which differs at residue 18 from the translation of this DNA, likely because of a read error; what is shown is the protein translated from the DNA. This sequence joins TRDV2 and TRDJ1; perhaps TRDD3 as D (6 bases). Germline V CDR1 and CDR2: GEAIGNYY, EKD. The CDR3 runs 23 residues. V lost 3 bases and J 3 bases, leaving 40 bases between the germline ends. The CDR3 reads CACDPVKGPFPRTGRKEADKLIF. CDR3 nucleotides: TGTGCCTGTGACCCCGTAAAAGGACCATTCCCGCGTACTGGGCGGAAGGAGGCCGATAAACTCATCTTT.

This clone was seen more than once but under ten times. The protein TCRdb lists belongs to a much larger clone and differs from this DNA's translation at residue 4, which points to a read error; the protein shown is made from the DNA. The V call is TRDV2, the J call TRDJ2; 10 positions agree with TRDD3. Germline CDR1 and CDR2: GEAIGNYY and EKD. The CDR3 spans 14 residues. Unmatched junction bases numbered 5, after V lost 6 bases and J lost 5 bases. CDR3 sequence (DNA): TGTGCCTGTTATCCACTGGGGGATACAGCACAACTCTTCTTT. Translated, it gives CACYPLGDTAQLFF.

This clone has just a few counts. The mismatch at residue 5 between this DNA's translation and the TCRdb protein of a much larger clone likely reflects a read error; the protein shown is translated from the DNA. The chain recombines TRDV2 with TRDJ1, with D hard to call. Here the J gene came from matching the DNA to germline, since TCRdb omits it. The CDR3 consists of 15 residues. V lost 3 bases, J lost 5 bases, and 18 bases lay in between. Germline assignment: CDR1 GEAIGNYY and CDR2 EKD. This CDR3 reads CACDYGGFTTDKLIF. CDR3 DNA sequence: TGTGCCTGTGACTACGGAGGGTTCACGACTGATAAACTCATCTTT.

Many counts were recorded for this clone. A much bigger clone sits one base away, suggesting this may be a read error. At the DNA level, this CDR3 is encoded by other sequences in the same sample as well. The rearrangement links TRDV2 to TRDJ3, with TRDD3 identical over 10 bases. No J gene is reported in TCRdb; it was inferred here by comparing the DNA with germline. This CDR3 has 19 amino acids. Germline CDR1 and CDR2: GEAIGNYY and EKD. In DNA, the CDR3 is TGTGCCTGCGACACTTACTGGGGGATCAGCTCCTGGGACACCCGACAGATGTTTTTC. Translating gives CACDTYWGISSWDTRQMFF.

About this clone: TCRdb shows a much larger clone's protein in place of this DNA's translation, and the two differ at residue 4, likely through a read error; the protein shown is translated from the DNA. This chain's CDR3 is CACVPISWGILAGTAQLFF. The CDR3 DNA is TGTGCCTGTGTCCCCATATCTTGGGGGATACTTGCCGGGACAGCACAACTCTTCTTT. The chain has TRDV2 and TRDJ2; TRDD3 aligns across 10 bases. The J gene was not available in TCRdb and was assigned here by matching the DNA to germline segments. The CDR3 loop spans 19 amino acids. Trimming cost V 5 bases and J 4 bases; bases outside gene matches: 18. Per the germline V gene, CDR1 is GEAIGNYY and CDR2 is EKD.

As for this clone: The amino acid sequence in TCRdb belongs to a much larger clone and departs from this DNA's translation at residue 12, likely a sequencing read error; the sequence shown is translated from the DNA. CDR3 sequence reads: CALGLTVYWATVKLIF. The CDR3 coding sequence is TGTGCTCTTGGACTAACCGTCTACTGGGCTACCGTTAAACTCATCTTT. The chain couples TRDV1 to TRDJ1; D possibly corresponds to TRDD3 (6 bases). The CDR3 extends over 16 amino acids. Germline V gene sequence: CDR1 TSWWSYY, CDR2 QGS.

Note on this clone: TCRdb attributes to this sequence the protein of a much larger clone, which differs from the DNA translation at residue 5; a read error is likely, and the protein displayed is translated from the DNA. The chain links TRDV3 to TRDJ1; TRDD3 matches at 7 bases. Losses at the gene ends were 1 base for V and 0 bases for J; bases not matched to a gene: 8. Germline lookup yields CDR1 TVYSNPD and CDR2 GDNSRS (reference sequence). The CDR3 covers 15 residues. CDR3 protein: CAFKVPWGHTDKLIF. The CDR3 DNA follows: TGTGCCTTTAAGGTTCCCTGGGGGCACACCGATAAACTCATCTTT.

This clone has at least ten counts. The sample has other DNA sequences that encode this CDR3 too. The rearrangement joins TRDV1 to TRDJ1; 13 bases are shared with TRDD3. This CDR3 region has 27 residues. J lost 0 bases, V lost 3 bases, and 34 bases had no gene match. Germline assignment: CDR1 TSWWSYY and CDR2 QGS. The CDR3 loop is CALGEILRLGDTRIYGGLAVYTDKLIF. In DNA form, the CDR3 reads TGTGCTCTTGGGGAGATATTACGACTGGGGGATACGCGTATATACGGTGGTTTAGCGGTGTACACCGATAAACTCATCTTT.

This clone has only a few counts. This likely came from a read error, as a far larger clone is one base away. This sample includes further DNA sequences coding for the same CDR3. The chain recombines TRDV1 with TRDJ1, with 7 positions matching TRDD3. The J gene, absent from TCRdb, was called here by matching the DNA to germline. The CDR3 spans 20 residues. The germline V gene has CDR1 TSWWSYY and CDR2 QGS. This CDR3 reads CALGEPLYDLGDLYTDKLIF. CDR3 nucleotide sequence: TGTGCTCTTGGGGAACCCTTATACGATTTGGGGGACCTTTACACTGATAAACTCATCTTT.

A note on this clone: The TCRdb protein, from a much larger clone, departs from this DNA's translation at residue 16, likely by read error; the protein shown derives from the DNA. The J gene is TRDJ2, the V gene TRDV1; 9 positions agree with TRDD3. Here the J gene came from matching the DNA to germline, since TCRdb omits it. The V gene's germline CDR1 is TSWWSYY and CDR2 QGS. This CDR3 region has 19 residues. The CDR3 loop reads CALGQTIRGIPSLTARLFF. CDR3 nucleotides: TGTGCTCTTGGGCAAACGATAAGGGGGATACCATCTCTGACAGCACGACTCTTCTTT.

In regard to this clone: TCRdb's listed protein matches a much larger clone and diverges from this DNA's translation at residue 5, likely through a read error; the protein shown comes from the DNA. The chain is built from TRDV1 and TRDJ1; 9 nucleotides align to TRDD3. No J segment appears in TCRdb, so it was assigned here by matching the sequence to germline. The CDR3 is 21 residues long. After removal of 4 bases from V and 2 bases from J, the junction contained 23 bases not matched to a gene. The germline V gene encodes CDR1 TSWWSYY and CDR2 QGS. The CDR3 loop reads CALGGRLPFWGYGRFTDKLIF. DNA of the CDR3: TGTGCTCTTGGGGGACGGCTTCCTTTCTGGGGATACGGGCGTTTTACCGATAAACTCATCTTT.

There are many counts of this clone. The chain is built from TRDV1 and TRDJ1, with 11 bases lining up with TRDD3. TCRdb records no J gene; here it was assigned by comparing the DNA to germline. The germline gives CDR1 TSWWSYY, CDR2 QGS. The CDR3 has 25 amino acids. V lost 2 bases and J lost 3; bases outside the gene matches: 32. This CDR3 reads CALGEVPKRSPRIMGDTRPSDKLIF. The CDR3 DNA reads as TGTGCTCTTGGGGAAGTGCCTAAACGGAGTCCCCGGATCATGGGGGATACGCGTCCATCCGATAAACTCATCTTT.

This clone was found a few times. A read error likely explains why the TCRdb protein, taken from a much larger clone, differs from this DNA's translation at residue 19; the protein shown is translated from the DNA. The V gene is TRDV2, the J gene TRDJ1; TRDD3 aligns across 12 bases. Because TCRdb records no J gene, it was assigned here through a match of the DNA to germline. CDR1 is GEAIGNYY, CDR2 EKD, per germline. Unmatched junction bases numbered 31, after V lost 3 bases and J lost 3 bases. The CDR3 runs 24 residues. CDR3 sequence reads: CACDPLTSVLGDTSLSTYADKLIF. The CDR3 DNA follows: TGTGCCTGTGACCCTCTTACTTCAGTACTGGGGGATACTTCTCTTTCCACGTACGCCGATAAACTCATCTTT.

At least ten counts were recorded for this clone. This chain uses TRDV2 with TRDJ1; D is unclear. The germline CDR1 and CDR2 sequences are GEAIGNYY and EKD. The CDR3 has 20 amino acids. Trimming pared 0 bases from V and 0 bases from J, leaving 25 bases between. CDR3 sequence reads: CACDTRSPPEKQGYTDKLIF. The CDR3 DNA reads as TGTGCCTGTGACACCAGGTCCCCGCCGGAAAAGCAGGGTTACACCGATAAACTCATCTTT.

This clone has just a few counts. TCRdb attributes to this sequence the protein of a much larger clone, which differs from the DNA translation at residue 11; a read error is likely, and the protein displayed is translated from the DNA. This sequence joins TRDV2 and TRDJ2; a possible D gene is TRDD3 (6 bases). CDR3 length: 21 amino acids. Germline CDR1 GEAIGNYY, CDR2 EKD. Trimming removed 1 base at V and 0 bases at J, with 26 bases between. In nucleotides, the CDR3 is TGTGCCTGTGACACTATAAGGGGGAGCCCTGCCTTTCACGCTTTGACAGCACAACTCTTCTTT. Protein: CACDTIRGSPAFHALTAQLFF.

The table lists this clone with a few counts. A far larger clone is a single base away, which makes a read error likely. Other DNA sequences in this sample translate to the same CDR3. The chain employs TRDV2 and TRDJ1; no clear D. The germline V and J ends were trimmed by 0 bases and 7 bases, with 20 bases remaining between them. Germline V gives CDR1 GEAIGNYY, CDR2 EKD. The CDR3 covers 16 residues. This chain's CDR3 is CACDTVSWNPPPKLIF. The CDR3 coding sequence is TGTGCCTGTGACACCGTTTCGTGGAACCCGCCTCCTAAACTCATCTTT.

This clone occurred many times. TCRdb shows a much larger clone's protein in place of this DNA's translation, and the two differ at residue 13, likely through a read error; the protein shown is translated from the DNA. V gene TRDV1 combines with J gene TRDJ1; maybe TRDD2 (7 bases). Trimming took 4 bases from V and 2 from J, leaving 29 bases between them. This CDR3 comprises 20 residues. Germline assignment: CDR1 TSWWSYY and CDR2 QGS. The CDR3 loop reads CALGGSFFLLMGVVTDKLIF. DNA for the CDR3: TGTGCTCTTGGGGGGTCCTTTTTCCTACTCATGGGGGTAGTAACCGATAAACTCATCTTT.

A note on this clone: Possible read error: a much larger clone is one base away. The rearrangement links TRDV2 to TRDJ3, with 12 bases that match TRDD3. The CDR3 covers 20 residues. CDR1 and CDR2 (germline): GEAIGNYY, EKD. CDR3 amino acids: CACDTLGDTLSSWGTRQMFF. The CDR3 DNA sequence: TGTGCCTGTGACACACTGGGGGATACCCTAAGCTCCTGGGGCACCCGACAGATGTTTTTC.

Comments on this clone: This DNA's translation and the protein TCRdb lists, from a much larger clone, do not match at residue 12, likely due to a read error; the protein shown is translated from the DNA. This chain joins TRDV2 and TRDJ2; D is perhaps TRDD3 (5 bases). The J gene, missing from TCRdb, was assigned here through DNA to germline matching. The CDR3 covers 16 residues. CDR1 is GEAIGNYY and CDR2 is EKD in the germline V gene. The CDR3 nucleotides read TGTGCCTGTGACATAATTGGGGTGGGAGAGACAACACAACTCTTCTTT. Translating gives CACDIIGVGETTQLFF.

This clone was seen more than once but under ten times. TCRdb attributes to this sequence the protein of a much larger clone, which differs from the DNA translation at residue 4; a read error is likely, and the protein displayed is translated from the DNA. V usage is TRDV2 and J usage is TRDJ3; D is undetermined. Germline matching of the DNA provided the J gene here, since TCRdb leaves it blank. Germline CDR1 GEAIGNYY, CDR2 EKD. This CDR3 has 18 residues. CDR3 loop: CACGTARERSWDTRQMFF. DNA of the CDR3: TGTGCCTGTGGCACCGCCCGGGAGAGGTCCTGGGACACCCGACAGATGTTTTTC.

Points on this clone: The protein held in TCRdb is that of a much larger clone and does not match this DNA's translation at residue 5, likely because of a read error; the protein shown is translated from the DNA. The gene calls are TRDV1 and TRDJ1; a weak D match, TRDD2 (9 bases). The J gene was missing in TCRdb and was found by matching the end of the DNA to germline. The V gene's germline CDR1 is TSWWSYY and CDR2 QGS. The CDR3 contains 20 residues. V was trimmed by 4 bases and J by 0 bases, leaving 27 bases between them. This CDR3 reads CALGASFLPYWGEYTDKLIF. In DNA form, the CDR3 reads TGTGCTCTTGGGGCATCCTTCCTACCGTACTGGGGGGAGTACACCGATAAACTCATCTTT.